This T cell receptor beta chain was sequenced in a study of T cell responses to AZD1222 COVID-19 vaccine. Broader study findings: At baseline, just 6 or 7 AZD1222 recipients tested seropositive. Clonal diversity was possibly underestimated, and white British individuals and females predominated among donors. Vaccine-associated CD4 TCRs spanned spike, dominant at 160-218 and 743-854.

Germline V gene sequence: CDR1 SGHNT, CDR2 YYREEE (reference sequence). The CDR3 has 13 residues. V shed 4 bases and J shed 0 bases, with 8 bases lying between them. Method: immunoSEQ multiplex PCR; TCRdb's copy keeps in-frame clones and lacks some. In the table there are 180,000 or so clones, roughly 94% of which are singletons. This clone was observed once. Its antigen is not identified. This chain connects TRBV5-4 to TRBJ2-7; the D is unclear. The source of this sequence is an adult in good health. This sample comprised peripheral blood, obtained on day 0 of AZD1222 vaccination. The CDR3 nucleotides read TGTGCCAGCAGCAGGGTGAGCTCCTACGAGCAGTACTTC. Protein sequence: CASSRVSSYEQYF.